One sample yielded the 12 T cell receptor beta chains listed below, sequenced in a study of T cell responses to AZD1222 COVID-19 vaccine. Profiled with immunoSEQ multiplex PCR; TCRdb holds only in-frame clones, not every one. The table shows more than 110,000 clones, with around nine tenths occurring only once. The sample in question was peripheral blood, obtained on day 0 of AZD1222 vaccination. The receptors here all came from an adult in good health.

The chain recombines TRBV28 with TRBJ1-5, with a tentative D call TRBD1 (5 bases). From germline, CDR1 is MDHEN and CDR2 SYDVKM. The V end was cut by 6 bases, the J end by 3 bases, with 15 bases between. This CDR3 has 15 amino acids. The CDR3 sequence is CASSNPKGFNQPQHF. The CDR3 DNA is TGTGCCAGCAGCAACCCAAAGGGGTTCAATCAGCCCCAGCATTTT.

The genes are TRBV30 and TRBJ1-4; TRBD1 matches at 8 bases. The CDR3 covers 15 residues. J lost 8 bases, V lost 3 bases, and 11 bases had no gene match. Germline V lookup: CDR1 GTSNPN, CDR2 SVGIG (reference sequence). The CDR3 protein is CAWRGEGDRNEKLFF. CDR3 coding DNA: TGTGCCTGGAGGGGGGAGGGGGACAGGAACGAAAAACTGTTTTTT.

The chain recombines TRBV28 with TRBJ2-7; 10 bases line up with TRBD2. This CDR3 comprises 15 residues. V gave up 8 bases and J gave up 7 bases; unmatched junction bases: 14. The germline CDR1 and CDR2 sequences are MDHEN and SYDVKM. CDR3 nucleotide sequence: TGTGCCAGCGCCCGCCCCATAGCGGGAGGTTTAGAGCAGTACTTC. The encoded protein is CASARPIAGGLEQYF.

The chain uses TRBV27 and TRBJ1-1; D uncertain. The V end lost 6 bases, the J end lost 0 bases, and 11 bases lay between the germline ends. This CDR3 spans 14 amino acids. Germline CDR1 is MNHEY and CDR2 is SMNVEV (reference sequence). CDR3 in DNA: TGTGCCAGCAGACTACACAGCTTGAACACTGAAGCTTTCTTT. Translating it yields CASRLHSLNTEAFF.

V usage is TRBV2 and J usage is TRBJ2-1; D uncertain. CDR1 SNHLY and CDR2 FYNNEI come from the germline V gene. The V end lost 5 bases, the J end lost 8 bases, and 10 bases lay between the germline ends. The CDR3 spans 12 residues. The DNA for the CDR3 is TGTGCCAGCAGTTACCGCGTCGATGAGCAGTTCTTC. Protein product: CASSYRVDEQFF.

This clone was picked up a small number of times. The rearrangement uses TRBV28 and TRBJ1-2; D not certain. V was trimmed by 3 bases and J by 0 bases, leaving 5 bases between them. Per the germline V gene, CDR1 is MDHEN and CDR2 is SYDVKM. The CDR3 contains 13 residues. CDR3 coding DNA: TGTGCCAGCAGTTTGCAGTCTAACTATGGCTACACCTTC. Encoded protein: CASSLQSNYGYTF.

CDR3 in amino acids: CAISPGGDRNQPQHF. DNA for the CDR3: TGTGCCATCAGCCCAGGGGGGGATCGCAATCAGCCCCAGCATTTT. V usage is TRBV10-3 and J usage is TRBJ1-5; TRBD1 aligns across 7 bases. Germline trimming cut 6 bases from V and 2 bases from J; bases unmatched to any gene: 7. Germline loops: CDR1 ENHRY, CDR2 SYGVKD. The CDR3 consists of 15 residues.

This chain uses TRBV6-4 with TRBJ2-1; 10 bases are a match to TRBD2. Germline CDR1 is MRHNA and CDR2 is SNTAGT. The V segment lost 7 bases and the J segment 6 bases; nucleotides outside the gene matches: 9. This CDR3 spans 15 amino acids. For the CDR3, the DNA is TGTGCCAGCACCGATACTAGCGGGGCAATCAATGAGCAGTTCTTC. Its translation is CASTDTSGAINEQFF.

This clone has just a few counts. This sequence joins TRBV6-5 and TRBJ1-5, with D uncertain. The length of the CDR3 is 14 residues. The germline V and J ends were trimmed by 6 bases and 5 bases, with 14 bases remaining between them. Germline values: CDR1 MNHEY, CDR2 SVGAGI. The CDR3 is CASSPQDLYQPQHF. The DNA for the CDR3 is TGTGCCAGCAGCCCCCAGGACCTTTATCAGCCCCAGCATTTT.

The chain joins TRBV28 to TRBJ1-2; 7 nucleotides match TRBD1. Per germline, CDR1 MDHEN and CDR2 SYDVKM. J lost 1 base, V lost 6 bases, and 8 bases had no gene match. This CDR3 is built from 15 residues. CDR3 bases: TGTGCCAGCAGCTTCGAGGGGGCAGTTAACTATGGCTACACCTTC. Its translation: CASSFEGAVNYGYTF.

The genes are TRBV28 and TRBJ1-6, with D unclear. V shed 4 bases and J shed 11 bases, with 15 bases lying between them. The CDR3 totals 14 residues. CDR1 is MDHEN and CDR2 is SYDVKM in the germline V gene. The CDR3 loop reads CASSSALLRPPLHF. The DNA for the CDR3 is TGTGCCAGCAGTTCCGCACTTCTTAGACCACCCCTCCACTTT.

V and J are TRBV27 and TRBJ1-1, with 8 bases lining up with TRBD1. The CDR3 contains 16 residues. V shed 2 bases, J shed 5 bases, and the junction held 10 bases outside the gene matches. Germline V gene lookup returns CDR1 MNHEY and CDR2 SMNVEV (reference sequence). In DNA, the CDR3 is TGTGCCAGCAGTTTACAGGGGGCGCCTTGGGAAACTGAAGCTTTCTTT. Translation gives CASSLQGAPWETEAFF.